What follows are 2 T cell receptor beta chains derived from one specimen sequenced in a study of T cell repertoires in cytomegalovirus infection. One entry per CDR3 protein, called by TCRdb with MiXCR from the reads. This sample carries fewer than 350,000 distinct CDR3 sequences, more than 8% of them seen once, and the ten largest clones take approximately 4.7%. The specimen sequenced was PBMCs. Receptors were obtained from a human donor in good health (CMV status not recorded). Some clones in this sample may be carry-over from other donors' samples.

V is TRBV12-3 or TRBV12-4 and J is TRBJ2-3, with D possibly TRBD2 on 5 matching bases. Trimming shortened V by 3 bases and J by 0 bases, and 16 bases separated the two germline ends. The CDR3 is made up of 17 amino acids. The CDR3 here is CASSLRAPTPSTDTQYF. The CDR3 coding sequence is TGTGCCAGCAGTTTGAGGGCCCCAACCCCGAGCACAGATACGCAGTATTTT.

Written as DNA, the CDR3 is TGTGCCAGCAGCGCTGGGGGGATAGGCGGCGAAAAACTGTTTTTT. This gives the protein CASSAGGIGGEKLFF. The chain combines TRBV9 with TRBJ1-4; possible D gene TRBD1, 5 bases. This CDR3 is 15 amino acids long. The germline gives CDR1 SGDLS, CDR2 YYNGEE. Trimming stripped 3 bases from V and 8 bases from J, with 17 bases between.